A selection of T cell receptor beta chains follows, all from one sample in a study of cytomegalovirus exposure and HLA in healthy donors. Here immunoSEQ multiplex PCR was the method, and the copy in TCRdb shows in-frame clones only, minus some. The sample holds 100,000 to 150,000 clones, about 91% seen once. Sequencing used PBMCs. Receptor source: a woman aged 18-30 years in good health and CMV-seronegative. Both conserved end residues are part of each CDR3. D genes are given only for firm matches. The listing skips clone size in some rows; elsewhere it reads once, few, many or a size class.

j_gene: TRBJ2-1
abundance: .
v_gene: TRBV2
d_gene: .
CDR3aa: CASSPRSGDGNEQFF
CDR3nt: TGTGCCAGCAGCCCCCGTTCCGGGGATGGTAATGAGCAGTTCTTC

j_gene: TRBJ1-5
abundance: .
v_gene: TRBV18
d_gene: .
CDR3aa: CASSPGPAGSQPQHF
CDR3nt: TGTGCCAGCTCACCGGGTCCGGCGGGAAGTCAGCCCCAGCATTTT

j_gene: TRBJ1-6
abundance: .
v_gene: TRBV6-1
d_gene: TRBD1
CDR3aa: CASSEYRGYNSPLHF
CDR3nt: TGTGCCAGCAGTGAATACAGGGGGTATAATTCACCCCTCCACTTT

j_gene: TRBJ2-7
abundance: .
v_gene: TRBV2
d_gene: .
CDR3aa: CALRGGGSLEQYF
CDR3nt: TGTGCCTTAAGGGGGGGAGGAAGTCTCGAGCAGTACTTC

j_gene: TRBJ1-1
abundance: .
v_gene: TRBV29-1
d_gene: .
CDR3aa: CSVGGVDTEAFF
CDR3nt: TGCAGCGTTGGTGGAGTCGACACTGAAGCTTTCTTT

j_gene: TRBJ1-2
abundance: few
v_gene: TRBV5-1
d_gene: .
CDR3aa: CASSSQGNYGYTF
CDR3nt: TGCGCCAGCAGCTCCCAGGGTAACTATGGCTACACCTTC

j_gene: TRBJ1-1
abundance: .
v_gene: TRBV7-6
d_gene: .
CDR3aa: CASSLWAENTEAFF
CDR3nt: TGTGCCAGCAGCTTATGGGCCGAGAACACTGAAGCTTTCTTT

j_gene: TRBJ1-3
abundance: .
v_gene: TRBV9
d_gene: .
CDR3aa: CASSQTHNSGNTIYF
CDR3nt: TGTGCCAGCAGCCAGACACATAACTCTGGAAACACCATATATTTT

j_gene: TRBJ2-3
abundance: .
v_gene: TRBV5-1
d_gene: .
CDR3aa: CASSLDTSTDTQYF
CDR3nt: TGCGCCAGCAGCTTAGACACTAGCACAGATACGCAGTATTTT

j_gene: TRBJ2-1
abundance: .
v_gene: TRBV5-1
d_gene: .
CDR3aa: CASSLAVNNEQFF
CDR3nt: TGCGCCAGCAGCTTGGCGGTAAACAATGAGCAGTTCTTC

j_gene: TRBJ1-5
abundance: .
v_gene: TRBV7-2
d_gene: .
CDR3aa: CASSLRGERGSNQPQHF
CDR3nt: TGTGCCAGCAGCCTACGGGGGGAGAGGGGTAGCAATCAGCCCCAGCATTTT

j_gene: TRBJ2-5
abundance: .
v_gene: TRBV2
d_gene: .
CDR3aa: CASEALTRSASETQYF
CDR3nt: TGTGCTAGTGAGGCCCTGACCCGGAGTGCCTCGGAGACCCAGTACTTC

j_gene: TRBJ1-1
abundance: .
v_gene: TRBV19
d_gene: TRBD1
CDR3aa: CASSDRGGWTEAFF
CDR3nt: TGTGCCAGTAGTGACAGGGGGGGATGGACTGAAGCTTTCTTT

j_gene: TRBJ2-2
abundance: .
v_gene: TRBV7-6
d_gene: .
CDR3aa: CASSSPWETGTTNTGELFF
CDR3nt: TGTGCCAGCAGCTCACCATGGGAAACCGGGACAACCAACACCGGGGAGCTGTTTTTT

j_gene: TRBJ1-5
abundance: .
v_gene: TRBV2
d_gene: .
CDR3aa: CASSVQGNQPQHF
CDR3nt: TGTGCCAGCAGTGTGCAGGGCAATCAGCCCCAGCATTTT

j_gene: TRBJ1-5
abundance: .
v_gene: TRBV5-1
d_gene: .
CDR3aa: CASSLDVGAEQPQHF
CDR3nt: TGCGCCAGCAGCTTGGACGTGGGGGCAGAACAGCCCCAGCATTTT

j_gene: TRBJ1-2
abundance: .
v_gene: TRBV7-8
d_gene: TRBD1
CDR3aa: CASSPRTGDRGYTF
CDR3nt: TGTGCCAGCAGTCCCCGGACAGGGGATCGTGGCTACACCTTC

j_gene: TRBJ2-3
abundance: .
v_gene: TRBV5-1
d_gene: .
CDR3aa: CASSLPRQVADTQYF
CDR3nt: TGCGCCAGCAGCCTGCCCCGCCAGGTTGCAGATACGCAGTATTTT

j_gene: TRBJ2-1
abundance: .
v_gene: TRBV7-9
d_gene: TRBD2
CDR3aa: CASSHQFGLAGGHREQFF
CDR3nt: TGTGCCAGCAGCCACCAATTTGGGCTAGCGGGGGGGCACCGTGAGCAGTTCTTC

j_gene: TRBJ2-1
abundance: once
v_gene: TRBV6-5
d_gene: TRBD2
CDR3aa: CASSYSPWEGPNEQFF
CDR3nt: TGTGCCAGCAGTTACTCCCCCTGGGAGGGTCCCAATGAGCAGTTCTTC

j_gene: TRBJ2-7
abundance: .
v_gene: TRBV6-6
d_gene: TRBD1
CDR3aa: CASSTGTAYYEQYF
CDR3nt: TGTGCCAGCAGCACCGGGACAGCGTACTACGAGCAGTACTTC

j_gene: TRBJ1-2
abundance: .
v_gene: TRBV6-5
d_gene: TRBD1
CDR3aa: CASSVGTEPGGYTF
CDR3nt: TGTGCCAGCAGTGTCGGGACAGAGCCAGGTGGCTACACCTTC

j_gene: TRBJ2-5
abundance: .
v_gene: TRBV10-3
d_gene: .
CDR3aa: CAISDTGRGPVETQYF
CDR3nt: TGTGCCATCAGCGACACCGGGCGGGGACCTGTTGAGACCCAGTACTTC

j_gene: TRBJ2-7
abundance: .
v_gene: TRBV18
d_gene: TRBD1
CDR3aa: CASSPTGGEQYF
CDR3nt: TGTGCCAGCTCCCCGACAGGGGGCGAGCAGTACTTC

j_gene: TRBJ1-1
abundance: .
v_gene: TRBV7-3
d_gene: .
CDR3aa: CASTEQGLKAFF
CDR3nt: TGTGCCAGCACCGAACAGGGTCTAAAAGCTTTCTTT

j_gene: TRBJ1-3
abundance: .
v_gene: TRBV5-4
d_gene: .
CDR3aa: CASSLGGSGGNTIYF
CDR3nt: TGTGCCAGCAGCTTGGGAGGCAGCGGTGGAAACACCATATATTTT

j_gene: TRBJ1-2
abundance: .
v_gene: TRBV4-1
d_gene: TRBD1
CDR3aa: CASSQVGGQRGYGYTF
CDR3nt: TGCGCCAGCAGCCAAGTGGGGGGACAGAGGGGCTATGGCTACACCTTC

j_gene: TRBJ1-1
abundance: .
v_gene: TRBV10-3
d_gene: .
CDR3aa: CAISESRAEAFF
CDR3nt: TGTGCCATCAGTGAGTCGAGGGCTGAAGCTTTCTTT

j_gene: TRBJ2-5
abundance: .
v_gene: TRBV9
d_gene: TRBD2
CDR3aa: CASSSPAGGQETQYF
CDR3nt: TGTGCCAGCAGCTCTCCCGCGGGGGGACAAGAGACCCAGTACTTC

j_gene: TRBJ2-1
abundance: .
v_gene: TRBV5-4
d_gene: .
CDR3aa: CASSLRDSYNEQFF
CDR3nt: TGTGCCAGCAGCTTGCGGGACTCTTACAATGAGCAGTTCTTC

j_gene: TRBJ1-2
abundance: .
v_gene: TRBV5-6
d_gene: .
CDR3aa: CASSSTSQGNYGYTF
CDR3nt: TGTGCCAGCAGCTCCACCTCCCAGGGTAACTATGGCTACACCTTC

j_gene: TRBJ2-7
abundance: .
v_gene: TRBV18
d_gene: .
CDR3aa: CASSVQGIYYEQYF
CDR3nt: TGTGCCAGCTCCGTACAGGGAATTTACTACGAGCAGTACTTC